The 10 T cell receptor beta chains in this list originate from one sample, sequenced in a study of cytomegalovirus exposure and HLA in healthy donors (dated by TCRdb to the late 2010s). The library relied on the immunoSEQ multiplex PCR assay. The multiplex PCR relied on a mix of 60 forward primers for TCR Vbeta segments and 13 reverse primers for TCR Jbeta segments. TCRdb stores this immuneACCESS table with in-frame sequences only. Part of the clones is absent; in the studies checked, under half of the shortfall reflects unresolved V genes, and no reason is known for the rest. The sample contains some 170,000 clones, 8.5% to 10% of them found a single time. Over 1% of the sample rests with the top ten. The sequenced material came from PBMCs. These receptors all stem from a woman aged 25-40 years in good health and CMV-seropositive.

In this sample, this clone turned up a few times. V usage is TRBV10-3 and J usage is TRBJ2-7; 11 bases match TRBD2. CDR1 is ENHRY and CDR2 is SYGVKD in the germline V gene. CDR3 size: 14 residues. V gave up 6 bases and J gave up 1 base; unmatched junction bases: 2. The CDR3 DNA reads TGTGCCATCAGGGGACTAGCGGCTTCCTACGAGCAGTACTTC. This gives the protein CAIRGLAASYEQYF.

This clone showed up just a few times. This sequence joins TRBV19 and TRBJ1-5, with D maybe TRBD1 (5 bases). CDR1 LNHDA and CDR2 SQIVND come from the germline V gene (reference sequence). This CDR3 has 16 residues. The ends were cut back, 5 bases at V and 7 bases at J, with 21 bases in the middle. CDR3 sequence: CASSARRDGVRQPQHF. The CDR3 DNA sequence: TGTGCCAGTAGTGCGCGCAGGGATGGTGTAAGACAGCCCCAGCATTTT.

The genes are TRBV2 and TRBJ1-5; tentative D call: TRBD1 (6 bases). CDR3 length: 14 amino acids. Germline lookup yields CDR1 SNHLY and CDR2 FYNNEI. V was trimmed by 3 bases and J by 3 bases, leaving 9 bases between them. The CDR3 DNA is TGTGCCAGCAGTGATCAGGGGCCCAATCAGCCCCAGCATTTT. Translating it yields CASSDQGPNQPQHF.

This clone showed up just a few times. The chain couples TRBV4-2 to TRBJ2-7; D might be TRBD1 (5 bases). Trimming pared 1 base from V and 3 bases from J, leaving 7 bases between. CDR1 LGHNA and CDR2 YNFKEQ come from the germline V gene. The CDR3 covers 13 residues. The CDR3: CASSQAGFYEQYF. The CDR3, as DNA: TGTGCCAGCAGCCAAGCAGGGTTCTACGAGCAGTACTTC.

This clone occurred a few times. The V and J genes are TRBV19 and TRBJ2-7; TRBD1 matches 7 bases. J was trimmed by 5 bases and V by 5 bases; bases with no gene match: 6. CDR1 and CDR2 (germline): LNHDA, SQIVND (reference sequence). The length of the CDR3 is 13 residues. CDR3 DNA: TGTGCCAGTAGTTCCCAGGGGGTCGACGAGCAGTACTTC. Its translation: CASSSQGVDEQYF.

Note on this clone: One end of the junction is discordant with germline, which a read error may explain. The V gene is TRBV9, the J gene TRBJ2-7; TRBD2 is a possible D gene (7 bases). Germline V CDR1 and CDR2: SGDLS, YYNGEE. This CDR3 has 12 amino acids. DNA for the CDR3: TGTGCCAGCAGCGTAGCGGGGGGCCCCCTCGGCTTC. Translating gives CASSVAGGPLGF.

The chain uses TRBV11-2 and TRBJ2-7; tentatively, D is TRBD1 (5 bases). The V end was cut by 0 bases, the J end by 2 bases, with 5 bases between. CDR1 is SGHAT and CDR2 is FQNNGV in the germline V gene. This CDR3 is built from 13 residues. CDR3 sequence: CASSLEGPYEQYF. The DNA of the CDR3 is TGTGCCAGCAGCTTAGAGGGGCCCTACGAGCAGTACTTC. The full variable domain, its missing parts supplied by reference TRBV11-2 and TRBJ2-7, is EAGVAQSPRYKIIEKRQSVAFWCNPISGHATLYWYQQILGQGPKLLIQFQNNGVVDDSQLPKDRFSAERLKGVDSTLKIQPAKLEDSAVYLCASSLEGPYEQYFGPGTRLTVT.

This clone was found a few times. The CDR3 region is CASSPTDRVNTEAFF. CDR3 DNA sequence: TGTGCCAGCAGCCCCACGGACAGGGTGAACACTGAAGCTTTCTTT. The V gene is TRBV9, the J gene TRBJ1-1; TRBD1 matches 8 bases. V was clipped by 4 bases and J by 0 bases; unmatched bases: 5. The CDR3 has 15 residues. Germline CDR1 reads SGDLS; CDR2 reads YYNGEE.

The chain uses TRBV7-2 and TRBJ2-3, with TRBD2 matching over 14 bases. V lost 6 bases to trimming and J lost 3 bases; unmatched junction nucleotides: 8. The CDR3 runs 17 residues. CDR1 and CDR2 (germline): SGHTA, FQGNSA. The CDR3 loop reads CASRPGLAGGWTDTQYF. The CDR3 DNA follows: TGTGCCAGCAGGCCCGGACTAGCGGGAGGATGGACAGATACGCAGTATTTT.

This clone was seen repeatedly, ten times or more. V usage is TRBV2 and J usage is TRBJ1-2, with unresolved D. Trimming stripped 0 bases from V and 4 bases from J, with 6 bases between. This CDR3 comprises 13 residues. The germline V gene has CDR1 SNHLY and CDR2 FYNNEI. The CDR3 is CASSEAVVYGYTF. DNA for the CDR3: TGTGCCAGCAGTGAAGCCGTAGTCTATGGCTACACCTTC.